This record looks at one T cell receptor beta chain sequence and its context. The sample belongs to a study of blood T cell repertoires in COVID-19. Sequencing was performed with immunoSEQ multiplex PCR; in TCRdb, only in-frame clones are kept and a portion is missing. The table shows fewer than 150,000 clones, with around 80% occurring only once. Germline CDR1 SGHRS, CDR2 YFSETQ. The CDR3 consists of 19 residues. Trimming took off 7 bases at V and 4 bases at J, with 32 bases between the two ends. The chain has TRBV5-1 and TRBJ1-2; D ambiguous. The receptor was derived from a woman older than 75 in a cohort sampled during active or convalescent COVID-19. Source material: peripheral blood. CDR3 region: CASRPTTADVGGTLYGYTF. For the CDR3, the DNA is TGCGCCAGCCGACCAACGACTGCTGACGTTGGTGGCACCCTCTATGGCTACACCTTC.